This record covers a single TCR beta chain. Its antigen is currently unknown. PCR used 60 Vbeta primers and 13 Jbeta primers. The data were produced by immunoSEQ multiplex PCR, yet TCRdb's version contains in-frame clones alone and is incomplete. Its table lists about 120,000 clones. The sample is drawn from a study of cytomegalovirus exposure and HLA in healthy donors. General observations from the study: Productive status was seen about 87% or about 30% of the time for most TCR beta V segments in an earlier analysis. TCR beta sequences reportedly predicted most subjects' HLA-A and HLA-B alleles accurately. Later genetic work tied a missense DCLRE1C variant to beta-chain V and J trimming.

Germline CDR1 LNHNV, CDR2 YYDKDF (reference sequence). Trimming cost V 1 base and J 0 bases, with 13 bases left between them. CDR3 length: 16 amino acids. This TCR was recovered from a man in his thirties or forties in good health and CMV-seronegative. This chain connects TRBV15 to TRBJ2-7; D might be TRBD2 (5 bases). Sequenced sample: PBMCs. CDR3 in DNA: TGTGCCACCAGCAGAGTTCGGGGATTGGGCTCCTACGAGCAGTACTTC. Its protein product is CATSRVRGLGSYEQYF.